These 28 T cell receptor beta chains were all obtained from the same sample, sequenced in a study of molecular identifiers for immune sequencing clone quantification. In TCRdb, the PCR reads were re-called with MiXCR into one record per CDR3 protein. The sample shows approximately 500,000 distinct CDR3 sequences, around a fifth of them seen only once. Sequenced material: naive CD8+ T cells from blood, with Jurkat cell RNA spiked in. Subset given: FACS-sorted CD8+CD4-CCR7+CD45RA+ naive T cells. The receptors derive from a human donor in good health. Some libraries in this study had Jurkat cell RNA spiked in.

This clonotype has ten or more counts. J is TRBJ2-7 and V is TRBV6-5; possibly TRBD1 for D (5 bases). The V end lost 2 bases, the J end lost 3 bases, and 17 bases lay between the germline ends. CDR1 MNHEY and CDR2 SVGAGI come from the germline V gene. The CDR3 is 16 residues long. The DNA of the CDR3 is TGTGCCAGCAGTTACGGGGCAGGCGACCCTCTCTACGAGCAGTACTTC. This sequence encodes CASSYGAGDPLYEQYF.

V gene TRBV30 combines with J gene TRBJ2-7; TRBD2 aligns across 11 bases. Germline V gene data show CDR1 as GTSNPN and CDR2 as SVGIG (reference sequence). J was trimmed by 4 bases and V by 0 bases; bases with no gene match: 2. This CDR3 is 14 amino acids long. Here the CDR3 reads CAWSVASGRYEQYF. Written as DNA, the CDR3 is TGTGCCTGGAGTGTAGCTAGCGGGAGGTACGAGCAGTACTTC.

This clonotype was detected only a few times. The chain joins TRBV11-1 to TRBJ2-3; the D is unclear. V was clipped by 1 base and J by 6 bases, with 11 bases between them. This CDR3 is 14 amino acids long. Germline assignment: CDR1 SGHAT and CDR2 FQDESV (reference sequence). The CDR3 nucleotides are TGTGCCAGCAGCTTAGGGACCGAAGGGGATACGCAGTATTTT. Its protein product is CASSLGTEGDTQYF.

This clonotype occurred many times. The chain joins TRBV28 to TRBJ1-1; D gene uncertain. The CDR3 has 14 amino acids. The germline CDR1 and CDR2 sequences are MDHEN and SYDVKM. Trimming cost V 2 bases and J 4 bases, with 11 bases left between them. The CDR3 DNA reads as TGTGCCAGCAGTTTACCGGGTATGTTCACTGAAGCTTTCTTT. Its protein product is CASSLPGMFTEAFF.

The V and J genes are TRBV7-9 and TRBJ2-7, with no clear D. This CDR3 spans 16 amino acids. Germline-derived CDR1 and CDR2 are SEHNR and FQNEAQ (reference sequence). With 5 bases removed from V and 3 bases from J, the gap between germline ends came to 20 bases. The CDR3 coding sequence is TGTGCCAGCAGCCCCCAAGGCGCGGCAGCAAGCTACGAGCAGTACTTC. Amino acids: CASSPQGAAASYEQYF. Together with reference TRBV7-9 and TRBJ2-7, the CDR3 gives the full variable domain: DTGVSQNPRHKITKRGQNVTFRCDPISEHNRLYWYRQTLGQGPEFLTYFQNEAQLEKSRLLSDRFSAERPKGSFSTLEIQRTEQGDSAMYLCASSPQGAAASYEQYFGPGTRLTVT.

The genes are TRBV6-5 and TRBJ2-5; TRBD2 agrees at 12 bases. CDR3 size: 17 residues. Per the germline V gene, CDR1 is MNHEY and CDR2 is SVGAGI. V shed 4 bases, J shed 1 base, and the junction held 7 bases outside the gene matches. The CDR3 DNA is TGTGCCAGCAGTTTGACTAGCGGGGGCTTAGCCCAAGAGACCCAGTACTTC. Translating gives CASSLTSGGLAQETQYF.

This clonotype was seen many times. This rearrangement joins TRBV5-6 to TRBJ2-3, with TRBD1 matching 9 bases. Losses at the gene ends were 4 bases for V and 6 bases for J; bases not matched to a gene: 9. The CDR3 spans 15 residues. Germline V gene lookup returns CDR1 SGHDT and CDR2 YYEEEE. CDR3 region: CASSQAGTGRDTQYF. The CDR3 bases are TGTGCCAGCAGCCAAGCCGGGACAGGGAGGGATACGCAGTATTTT.

A remark on this clonotype: Since a much larger clone is just one base distant, this may be a read error. This chain joins TRBV4-2 and TRBJ1-3; D gene uncertain. The V gene's germline CDR1 is LGHNA and CDR2 YNFKEQ. CDR3 length equals 15 residues. The DNA for the CDR3 is TGTGCCAGCGGCCAGATAGACGGGGTTGGAAACACCATATATTTT. Translated: CASGQIDGVGNTIYF.

This clonotype was counted ten times or more. The chain recombines TRBV29-1 with TRBJ2-2; TRBD2 matches 11 bases. The V gene's germline CDR1 is SQVTM and CDR2 ANQGSEA. Unmatched junction bases numbered 3, after V lost 3 bases and J lost 0 bases. CDR3 length equals 16 residues. The CDR3 protein is CSVELAGGPNTGELFF. CDR3 coding DNA: TGCAGCGTTGAGTTAGCGGGAGGGCCGAACACCGGGGAGCTGTTTTTT.

Details on this clonotype: A much larger clone lies one base from this, so it may be a read error. The chain is built from TRBV5-3 and TRBJ2-2; TRBD1 matches 11 bases. TRBV5-3 is classed as an ORF, of uncertain function. CDR3 length: 14 residues. CDR3 loop: CASSSGQGDGELFF. The CDR3 DNA sequence: TGTGCCAGCAGCTCGGGACAGGGGGACGGGGAGCTGTTTTTT.

This clonotype was picked up many times. The chain joins TRBV6-2 or TRBV6-3 to TRBJ2-7; D unclear. With 8 bases removed from V and 6 bases from J, the gap between germline ends came to 11 bases. This CDR3 spans 11 amino acids. Germline CDR1 reads MNHEY; CDR2 reads SVGEGT. The CDR3 loop is CASGPVIEQYF. The CDR3 DNA follows: TGTGCCAGCGGCCCCGTAATCGAGCAGTACTTC.

Comment on this clonotype: The CDR3 ends on some other residue instead of the conserved phenylalanine or tryptophan, so this is likely a read error. No DNA is shown, since the ends of the CDR3 on it are uncertain; the CDR3 is the one TCRdb lists. The chain is built from TRBV21-1 and TRBJ1-1; the table's D call of TRBD1 was not tested on the DNA. TRBV21-1 is labeled a pseudogene. Ends included, the CDR3 has 16 residues. The CDR3 reads CASSPFPPRVRCEAFL.

This clonotype was observed a handful of times. The chain has TRBV19 and TRBJ1-5; possibly TRBD1 for D (5 bases). V dropped 1 base and J dropped 4 bases, with 14 bases sitting between them. The V gene's germline CDR1 is LNHDA and CDR2 SQIVND (reference sequence). This CDR3 is built from 16 residues. The CDR3 region has the DNA TGTGCCAGTAGTATAGGTTGGGGGTTTCCTAATCAGCCCCAGCATTTT. Protein sequence: CASSIGWGFPNQPQHF.

A word on this clonotype: Just one base apart from a much larger clone, this may be a read error. V and J are TRBV5-4 and TRBJ2-7; a possible D gene is TRBD1 (6 bases). Germline V lookup: CDR1 SGHNT, CDR2 YYREEE (reference sequence). Trimming left V 1 base short and J 6 bases short, with 17 bases between. The CDR3 is 15 amino acids. The CDR3 loop is CASSLLGGSPPEQYF. The CDR3 nucleotides read TGTGCCAGCAGCTTGTTAGGGGGTTCGCCGCCCGAGCAGTACTTC.

At least ten counts were recorded for this clonotype. The gene calls are TRBV6-5 and TRBJ1-4, with TRBD1 as a possible D gene (6 bases). This CDR3 spans 15 amino acids. The germline gives CDR1 MNHEY, CDR2 SVGAGI. Deletions cut 2 bases from V and 3 bases from J, with 10 bases between. CDR3 sequence reads: CASSYRPGANEKLFF. CDR3 DNA: TGTGCCAGCAGTTACCGGCCAGGGGCTAATGAAAAACTGTTTTTT.

As regards this clonotype: A much larger clone differs from this one at a single base, so this may be a read error. The rearrangement links TRBV12-3 or TRBV12-4 to TRBJ2-3; TRBD2 matches 8 bases. The CDR3 spans 15 residues. CDR3 loop: CGSSLREGPTDTQYF. CDR3 nucleotide sequence: TGTGGCAGCAGTTTACGGGAGGGCCCCACAGATACGCAGTATTTT.

For this clonotype: A read error may explain this, as a much larger clone is one base away. The missing conserved phenylalanine or tryptophan at the end of this CDR3 makes a read error likely. The chain is built from TRBV7-9 and TRBJ2-7; 11 bases line up with TRBD1. The CDR3 covers 15 residues. CDR1 is SEHNR and CDR2 is FQNEAQ in the germline V gene (reference sequence). Losses at the gene ends were 7 bases for V and 6 bases for J; bases not matched to a gene: 11. CDR3 sequence reads: CASTAGQGAQPEQYL. The CDR3 DNA reads as TGTGCCAGCACCGCCGGACAGGGGGCGCAACCCGAGCAGTACCTC.

The CDR3 reads CASTPGGGSPYEQYF. The CDR3 DNA reads TGTGCCAGCACCCCCGGGGGGGGATCACCCTACGAGCAGTACTTC. The rearrangement joins TRBV12-3 or TRBV12-4 to TRBJ2-7; 8 bases align to TRBD2. CDR3 size: 15 residues. The J segment lost 2 bases and the V segment lost 7 bases, leaving 10 bases of the junction unmatched.

This clonotype has ten or more counts. The rearrangement joins TRBV4-3 to TRBJ2-7; D is uncertain. Germline values: CDR1 LGHNA, CDR2 YSLEER. The CDR3 has 15 amino acids. With 0 bases removed from V and 1 base from J, the gap between germline ends came to 10 bases. For the CDR3, the DNA is TGCGCCAGCAGCCAAGAGTACTCCAGTTCCTACGAGCAGTACTTC. This translates into CASSQEYSSSYEQYF.

The chain has TRBV7-8 and TRBJ1-6; 8 bases align to TRBD1. The V gene end was trimmed by 5 bases and the J gene end by 9 bases; junction bases not matched to a gene: 6. CDR1 is SGHVS and CDR2 is FQNEAQ in the germline V gene. This CDR3 comprises 14 residues. The CDR3 DNA follows: TGTGCCAGCAGCCGGACAGGGTCACTTTCACCCCTCCACTTT. This sequence encodes CASSRTGSLSPLHF.

This sequence joins TRBV19 and TRBJ1-1, with D possibly TRBD1 on 6 matching bases. CDR1 is LNHDA and CDR2 is SQIVND in the germline V gene (reference sequence). The V gene lost 3 bases and the J gene lost 5 bases, with 13 bases spanning the gap. The CDR3 loop spans 14 amino acids. In DNA form, the CDR3 reads TGTGCCAGTAGTATTGACAGGATGGGGACTGAAGCTTTCTTT. Residues: CASSIDRMGTEAFF.

The sample holds many counts of this clonotype. This rearrangement joins TRBV23-1 to TRBJ2-5; 7 bases fit TRBD1. TRBV23-1 is an ORF, and what it does is uncertain. With V trimmed by 2 bases and J by 1 base, 7 bases remained unmatched. The CDR3 is 16 amino acids. The CDR3 nucleotides are TGCGCCAGCAGTCAAACCGGGACAGACTTCCAAGAGACCCAGTACTTC. It yields the protein CASSQTGTDFQETQYF.

The chain has TRBV29-1 and TRBJ2-2, with D perhaps matching TRBD2 (5 bases). The CDR3 totals 13 residues. From germline, CDR1 is SQVTM and CDR2 ANQGSEA. CDR3 sequence (DNA): TGCAGGGAAGCCGGGGTTCGTGGCGGGGAGCTGTTTTTT. Translated, it gives CREAGVRGGELFF.

This clonotype occurred many times. The J gene is TRBJ2-2, the V gene TRBV24-1, with 13 bases lining up with TRBD2. With 3 bases clipped from V and 6 bases from J, the junction kept 3 bases outside the gene matches. The CDR3 extends over 16 amino acids. Germline values: CDR1 KGHDR, CDR2 SFDVKD. The CDR3 reads CATSDTGLAGAGELFF. CDR3 coding DNA: TGTGCCACCAGTGATACCGGACTAGCGGGGGCCGGGGAGCTGTTTTTT.

This clonotype has a handful of counts. This may come from a read error, since a much larger clone is one base off. The CDR3 nucleotides are TGCAGCGTTCCCTGGCGTCCCCCAGATACGCAGTATTTT. Amino acids: CSVPWRPPDTQYF. This chain connects TRBV29-1 to TRBJ2-3; D gene ambiguous. Per germline, CDR1 SQVTM and CDR2 ANQGSEA. Between the trimmed V and J ends, which lost 5 bases and 4 bases, there was a span of 13 bases. The CDR3 totals 13 residues.

This clonotype has a handful of counts. The CDR3, as DNA: TGTGCCAGCAGTTCCCACGGGGGGTATAACGGGGAGCTGTTTTTT. Protein product: CASSSHGGYNGELFF. The rearrangement uses TRBV12-3 or TRBV12-4 and TRBJ2-2; TRBD2 matches at 7 bases. There are 15 residues in the CDR3. V lost 4 bases, J lost 7 bases, and 9 bases stayed unmatched.

This sequence joins TRBV12-3 or TRBV12-4 and TRBJ1-1, with TRBD1 identical over 7 bases. The CDR3 has 14 amino acids. The V segment lost 5 bases and the J segment 1 base; nucleotides outside the gene matches: 4. Written as DNA, the CDR3 is TGTGCCAGCAGTCTGGACAGGAGGAACACTGAAGCTTTCTTT. Translated, it gives CASSLDRRNTEAFF.

This clonotype was found many times. The chain recombines TRBV4-1 with TRBJ2-5; 7 bases agree with TRBD1. Germline V gives CDR1 MGHRA, CDR2 YSYEKL. The CDR3 has 15 amino acids. The J segment lost 5 bases and the V segment lost 4 bases, leaving 10 bases of the junction unmatched. CDR3 protein: CASSLLQGRPETQYF. The CDR3 DNA sequence: TGCGCCAGCAGCCTATTACAGGGGAGACCGGAGACCCAGTACTTC.